Listed below are T cell receptor beta chains from one sample, sequenced in a study of T cells in lung cancer brain metastases. Measured with immunoSEQ multiplex PCR; TCRdb has only the in-frame clones, and not every one. In the table there are 5,000 to 8,000 clones, 86% of which are singletons. The sequencing input was tumor tissue from the primary lung tumor. The receptors originated from a man in his forties or fifties with non-small cell lung cancer. Both conserved end residues are part of each CDR3. The order of the fields is D gene, V gene, J gene, clone size, CDR3 DNA, CDR3 protein. The D gene is left open where the match is weak. Clone size is not always given. Where it is, it says once, few, many or a class for expanded clones.

D: .
V: TRBV11-2
J: TRBJ2-1
size: .
DNA: TGTGCCAGCAGCTTATTTCAGGGGGGTGAGCAGTTCTTC
CDR3: CASSLFQGGEQFF

D: TRBD1
V: TRBV29-1
J: TRBJ2-3
size: few
DNA: TGCAGCGTTTACTGGACAGGGGGCGCAGATACGCAGTATTTT
CDR3: CSVYWTGGADTQYF

D: .
V: TRBV19
J: TRBJ2-7
size: few
DNA: TGTGCCAGTAGTATGGGCGTTGAGGGAGAGCAGTACTTC
CDR3: CASSMGVEGEQYF

D: .
V: TRBV5-1
J: TRBJ1-2
size: .
DNA: TGCGCCAGCAGCTCCGGGACGGATAACTATGGCTACACCTTC
CDR3: CASSSGTDNYGYTF

D: .
V: TRBV6-1
J: TRBJ2-7
size: .
DNA: TGTGCCAGCAGTGAAGCGGGGACCTTCTACGAGCAGTACTTC
CDR3: CASSEAGTFYEQYF

D: .
V: TRBV5-1
J: TRBJ2-7
size: .
DNA: TGCGCCAGCAGCCCGATTCGGGAAACCGAGCAGTACTTC
CDR3: CASSPIRETEQYF

D: TRBD1
V: TRBV5-1
J: TRBJ1-1
size: .
DNA: TGCGCCAGCAGCTTAGGACAGGGTCGGGTCGGCACTGAAGCTTTCTTT
CDR3: CASSLGQGRVGTEAFF

D: .
V: TRBV14
J: TRBJ2-3
size: .
DNA: TGTGCCAGCAGCCAAAAACCCGGGTTGAGCACAGATACGCAGTATTTT
CDR3: CASSQKPGLSTDTQYF

D: .
V: TRBV9
J: TRBJ1-6
size: .
DNA: TGTGCCAGCAGCGTTGGAGGGTCCTCCTATAATTCACCCCTCCACTTT
CDR3: CASSVGGSSYNSPLHF

D: .
V: TRBV10-3
J: TRBJ2-2
size: .
DNA: TGTGCCATCAGTCCGAGCACCGGGGAGCTGTTTTTT
CDR3: CAISPSTGELFF

D: TRBD2
V: TRBV2
J: TRBJ2-7
size: .
DNA: TGTGCCAGCAGTGAAGTTTTGCGGGGGGGATACGAGCAGTACTTC
CDR3: CASSEVLRGGYEQYF